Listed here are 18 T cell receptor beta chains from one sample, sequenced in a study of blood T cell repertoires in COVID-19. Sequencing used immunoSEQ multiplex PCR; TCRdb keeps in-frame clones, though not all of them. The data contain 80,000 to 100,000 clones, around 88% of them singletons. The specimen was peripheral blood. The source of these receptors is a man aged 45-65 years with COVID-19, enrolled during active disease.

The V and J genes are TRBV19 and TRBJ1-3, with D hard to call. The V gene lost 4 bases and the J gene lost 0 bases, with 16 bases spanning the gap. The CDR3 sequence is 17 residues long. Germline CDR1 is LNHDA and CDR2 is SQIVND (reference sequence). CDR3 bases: TGTGCCAGTAGTAGGTTAACCGGGGTCTCCTCTGGAAACACCATATATTTT. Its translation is CASSRLTGVSSGNTIYF.

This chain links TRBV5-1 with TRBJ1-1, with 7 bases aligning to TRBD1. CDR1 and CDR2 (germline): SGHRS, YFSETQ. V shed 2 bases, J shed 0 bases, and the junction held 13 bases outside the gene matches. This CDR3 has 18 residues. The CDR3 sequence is CASSFSGQVKLMNTEAFF. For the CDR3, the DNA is TGCGCCAGCAGCTTTTCCGGACAGGTTAAACTCATGAACACTGAAGCTTTCTTT. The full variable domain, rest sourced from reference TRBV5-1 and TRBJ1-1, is KAGVTQTPRYLIKTRGQQVTLSCSPISGHRSVSWYQQTPGQGLQFLFEYFSETQRNKGNFPGRFSGRQFSNSRSEMNVSTLELGDSALYLCASSFSGQVKLMNTEAFFGQGTRLTVV.

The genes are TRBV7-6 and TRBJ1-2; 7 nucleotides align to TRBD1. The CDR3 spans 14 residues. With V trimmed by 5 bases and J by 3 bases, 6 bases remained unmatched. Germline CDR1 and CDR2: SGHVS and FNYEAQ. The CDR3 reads CASSVGTEHYGYTF. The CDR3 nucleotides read TGTGCCAGCAGCGTAGGGACAGAGCACTATGGCTACACCTTC.

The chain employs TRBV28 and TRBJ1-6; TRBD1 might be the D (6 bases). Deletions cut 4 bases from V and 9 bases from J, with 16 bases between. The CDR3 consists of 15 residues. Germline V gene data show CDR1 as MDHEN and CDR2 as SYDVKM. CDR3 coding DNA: TGTGCCAGCAGTTCCACCCGCACAGGGCGTTCACCCCTCCACTTT. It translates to CASSSTRTGRSPLHF.

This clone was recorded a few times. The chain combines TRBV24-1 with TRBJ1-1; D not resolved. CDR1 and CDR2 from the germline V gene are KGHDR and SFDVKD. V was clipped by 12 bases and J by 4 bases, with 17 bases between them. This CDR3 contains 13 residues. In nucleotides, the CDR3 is TGTGCCGTCAGGAATAGTTATGGCACTGAAGCTTTCTTT. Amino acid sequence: CAVRNSYGTEAFF.

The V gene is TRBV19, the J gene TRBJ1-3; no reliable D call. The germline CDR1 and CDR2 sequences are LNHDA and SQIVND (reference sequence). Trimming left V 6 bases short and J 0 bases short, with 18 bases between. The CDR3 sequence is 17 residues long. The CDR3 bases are TGTGCCAGTAGGACCGGAACACGACTAAGCTCTGGAAACACCATATATTTT. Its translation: CASRTGTRLSSGNTIYF.

CDR3 protein: CASSLSAGVYNEQFF. CDR3 in DNA: TGTGCCAGCAGTTTATCGGCGGGGGTATACAATGAGCAGTTCTTC. The chain recombines TRBV27 with TRBJ2-1, with TRBD2 matching over 7 bases. Germline assignment: CDR1 MNHEY and CDR2 SMNVEV (reference sequence). The CDR3 extends over 15 amino acids. The V gene end was trimmed by 0 bases and the J gene end by 4 bases; junction bases not matched to a gene: 3.

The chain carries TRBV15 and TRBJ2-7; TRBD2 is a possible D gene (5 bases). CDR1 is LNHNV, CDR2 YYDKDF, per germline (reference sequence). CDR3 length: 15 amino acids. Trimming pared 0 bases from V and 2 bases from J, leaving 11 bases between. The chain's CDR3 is CATSREGGFTYEQYF. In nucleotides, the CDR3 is TGTGCCACCAGCAGAGAGGGCGGGTTCACCTACGAGCAGTACTTC.

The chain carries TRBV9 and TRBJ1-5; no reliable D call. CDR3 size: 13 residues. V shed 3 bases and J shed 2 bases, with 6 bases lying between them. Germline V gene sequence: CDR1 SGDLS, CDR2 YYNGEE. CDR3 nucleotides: TGTGCCAGCAGCGGGAGGGGCAATCAGCCCCAGCATTTT. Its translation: CASSGRGNQPQHF.

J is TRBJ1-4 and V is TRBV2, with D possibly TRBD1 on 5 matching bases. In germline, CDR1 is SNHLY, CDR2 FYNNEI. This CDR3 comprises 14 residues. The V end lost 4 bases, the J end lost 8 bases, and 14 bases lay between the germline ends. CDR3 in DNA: TGTGCCAGCAGTGTACGGAGCGGGGGGGAAAAACTGTTTTTT. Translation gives CASSVRSGGEKLFF.

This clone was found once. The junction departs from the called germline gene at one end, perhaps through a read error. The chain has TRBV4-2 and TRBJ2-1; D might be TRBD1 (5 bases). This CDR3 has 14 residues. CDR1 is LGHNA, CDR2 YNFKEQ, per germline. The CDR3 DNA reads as TGTGCCAGCAGTCAAGAAAGGGGTAGGGATGAGCAGTTCTTC. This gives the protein CASSQERGRDEQFF.

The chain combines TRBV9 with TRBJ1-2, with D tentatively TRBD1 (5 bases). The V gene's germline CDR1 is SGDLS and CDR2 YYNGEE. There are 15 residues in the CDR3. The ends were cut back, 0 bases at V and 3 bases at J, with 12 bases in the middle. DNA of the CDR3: TGTGCCAGCAGCGTAGATATGCAGGGCGACTATGGCTACACCTTC. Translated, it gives CASSVDMQGDYGYTF.

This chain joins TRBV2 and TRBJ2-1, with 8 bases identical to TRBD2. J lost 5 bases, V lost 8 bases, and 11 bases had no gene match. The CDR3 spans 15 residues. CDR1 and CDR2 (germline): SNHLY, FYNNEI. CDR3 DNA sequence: TGTGCCAGCGGGCCCGGGACTAGAGGCCACAATGAGCAGTTCTTC. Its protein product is CASGPGTRGHNEQFF. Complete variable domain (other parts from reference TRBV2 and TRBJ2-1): EPEVTQTPSHQVTQMGQEVILRCVPISNHLYFYWYRQILGQKVEFLVSFYNNEISEKSEIFDDQFSVERPDGSNFTLKIRSTKLEDSAMYFCASGPGTRGHNEQFFGPGTRLTVL.

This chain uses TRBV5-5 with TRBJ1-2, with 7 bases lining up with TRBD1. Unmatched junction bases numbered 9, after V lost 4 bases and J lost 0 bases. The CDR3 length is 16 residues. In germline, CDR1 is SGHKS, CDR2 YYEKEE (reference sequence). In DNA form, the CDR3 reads TGTGCCAGCAGCGCCCGACAGGGCTCCCCTAACTATGGCTACACCTTC. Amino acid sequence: CASSARQGSPNYGYTF.

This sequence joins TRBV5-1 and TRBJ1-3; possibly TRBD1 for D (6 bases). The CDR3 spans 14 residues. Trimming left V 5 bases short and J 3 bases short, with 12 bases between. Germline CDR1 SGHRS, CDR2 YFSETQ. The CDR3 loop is CASSSDSVGNTIYF. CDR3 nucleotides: TGCGCCAGCAGTTCGGACAGCGTTGGAAACACCATATATTTT.

CDR3 protein: CASSLVSGGRTGELFF. The DNA of the CDR3 is TGCGCCAGCAGCTTGGTTAGCGGGGGCCGCACCGGGGAGCTGTTTTTT. The chain links TRBV5-1 to TRBJ2-2, with 9 bases that match TRBD2. Germline V lookup: CDR1 SGHRS, CDR2 YFSETQ. The CDR3 is 16 residues long. The junction had 4 bases not matched to a gene; V was cut back by 0 bases and J by 4 bases.

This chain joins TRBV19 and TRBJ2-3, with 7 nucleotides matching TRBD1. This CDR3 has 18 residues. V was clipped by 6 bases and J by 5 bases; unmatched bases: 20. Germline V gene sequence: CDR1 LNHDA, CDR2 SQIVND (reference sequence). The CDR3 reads CASSDAGTVTWSGDTQYF. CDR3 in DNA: TGTGCCAGTAGCGACGCCGGGACAGTTACCTGGTCGGGAGATACGCAGTATTTT.

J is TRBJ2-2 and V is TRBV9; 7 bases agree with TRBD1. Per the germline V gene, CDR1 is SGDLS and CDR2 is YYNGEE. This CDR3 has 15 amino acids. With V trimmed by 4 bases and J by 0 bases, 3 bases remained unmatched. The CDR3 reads CASSTGQPNTGELFF. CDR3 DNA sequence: TGTGCCAGCAGCACGGGACAGCCGAACACCGGGGAGCTGTTTTTT.